These 17 T cell receptor beta chains originate from one sample sequenced in a study of blood T cell repertoires in COVID-19. The table came from immunoSEQ multiplex PCR; TCRdb's copy has only in-frame clones and leaves some out. The sample lists roughly 60,000 clones, just under 75% occurring once. Material for sequencing was peripheral blood. These receptors originate from a woman between 70 and 85 years old with COVID-19, enrolled during active disease.

J is TRBJ2-1 and V is TRBV18, with TRBD2 matching 10 bases. CDR1 is KGHSH, CDR2 LQKENI, per germline. V lost 6 bases to trimming and J lost 5 bases; unmatched junction nucleotides: 4. The CDR3 spans 14 residues. The CDR3 region is CASSGTSANNEQFF. The CDR3 nucleotides are TGTGCCAGCTCCGGGACTAGCGCCAACAATGAGCAGTTCTTC.

V usage is TRBV6-5 and J usage is TRBJ2-7; possibly TRBD1 for D (5 bases). V was cut by 0 bases and J by 5 bases, with 14 bases left in between. This CDR3 contains 15 residues. From germline, CDR1 is MNHEY and CDR2 SVGAGI. The CDR3 DNA reads TGTGCCAGCAGTTACTCCATTCGTCAGGGAAACGAGCAGTACTTC. The encoded protein is CASSYSIRQGNEQYF.

CDR3 DNA sequence: TGTGCCAGCAGTTACTCGGGACAAGAGGGTGGCTACACCTTC. Translating gives CASSYSGQEGGYTF. J is TRBJ1-2 and V is TRBV6-6; tentative D call: TRBD1 (6 bases). V was cut by 0 bases and J by 7 bases, with 12 bases left in between. The CDR3 consists of 14 residues. Germline V gene data show CDR1 as MNHNY and CDR2 as SVGAGI (reference sequence).

V usage is TRBV29-1 and J usage is TRBJ1-1; tentatively, D is TRBD1 (5 bases). The CDR3 has 14 amino acids. Deletions cut 0 bases from V and 4 bases from J, with 12 bases between. Germline V CDR1 and CDR2: SQVTM, ANQGSEA. The CDR3 bases are TGCAGCGTTGAAGATGCCAGGGCAGGCACTGAAGCTTTCTTT. It encodes CSVEDARAGTEAFF. Based on the CDR3 plus reference TRBV29-1 and TRBJ1-1, the full variable domain is SAVISQKPSRDICQRGTSLTIQCQVDSQVTMMFWYRQQPGQSLTLIATANQGSEATYESGFVIDKFPISRPNLTFSTLTVSNMSPEDSSIYLCSVEDARAGTEAFFGQGTRLTVV.

The chain employs TRBV4-3 and TRBJ2-7; D might be TRBD2 (6 bases). The CDR3 length is 13 residues. V dropped 4 bases and J dropped 6 bases, with 13 bases sitting between them. Germline lookup yields CDR1 LGHNA and CDR2 YSLEER. In nucleotides, the CDR3 is TGCGCCAGCAGCCTGACTAGTGTCAGCGAGCAGTACGTC. It specifies CASSLTSVSEQYV.

V gene TRBV9 combines with J gene TRBJ1-2; D is uncertain. The CDR3 has 15 amino acids. With 4 bases removed from V and 4 bases from J, the gap between germline ends came to 17 bases. Per the germline V gene, CDR1 is SGDLS and CDR2 is YYNGEE. CDR3 region: CASSPGGGRPYGYTF. CDR3 in DNA: TGTGCCAGCAGCCCAGGAGGTGGTCGCCCCTATGGCTACACCTTC. The full variable domain, rest sourced from reference TRBV9 and TRBJ1-2, is DSGVTQTPKHLITATGQRVTLRCSPRSGDLSVYWYQQSLDQGLQFLIQYYNGEERAKGNILERFSAQQFPDLHSELNLSSLELGDSALYFCASSPGGGRPYGYTFGSGTRLTVV.

The V call is TRBV2, the J call TRBJ1-2; the D is unclear. The CDR3 covers 13 residues. The V gene's germline CDR1 is SNHLY and CDR2 FYNNEI. Trimming took 8 bases from V and 4 from J, leaving 14 bases between them. This CDR3 is CASGGGFGYGYTF. The DNA for the CDR3 is TGTGCCAGCGGAGGAGGGTTTGGCTATGGCTACACCTTC.

The V and J genes are TRBV7-9 and TRBJ2-1, with D tentatively TRBD2 (6 bases). The CDR3 is made up of 17 amino acids. V was trimmed by 1 base and J by 2 bases, leaving 15 bases between them. CDR1 and CDR2 from the germline V gene are SEHNR and FQNEAQ (reference sequence). The CDR3 sequence is CASSLVLGDSPYNEQFF. The CDR3 DNA reads as TGTGCCAGCAGCTTAGTACTTGGGGACTCTCCCTACAATGAGCAGTTCTTC.

The chain uses TRBV10-2 and TRBJ1-6; D gene uncertain. The CDR3 is 15 residues long. Trimming removed 0 bases at V and 10 bases at J, with 13 bases between. Germline V gene data show CDR1 as WSHSY and CDR2 as SAAADI. The CDR3 DNA is TGCGCCAGCAGTGAGTCAGGGCGGGCGGCCTCACCCCTCCACTTT. This encodes CASSESGRAASPLHF.

This clone came up once. The genes are TRBV27 and TRBJ2-2; the match to TRBD1 covers 8 bases. With 6 bases clipped from V and 1 base from J, the junction kept 4 bases outside the gene matches. The germline CDR1 and CDR2 sequences are MNHEY and SMNVEV (reference sequence). The CDR3 covers 15 residues. The CDR3 protein is CASRIDRGNTGELFF. The DNA of the CDR3 is TGTGCCAGCAGAATCGACAGGGGGAACACCGGGGAGCTGTTTTTT.

The genes are TRBV4-3 and TRBJ1-1; D call uncertain. Germline values: CDR1 LGHNA, CDR2 YSLEER. This CDR3 has 13 residues. V gave up 1 base and J gave up 0 bases, with 3 bases separating them. In DNA, the CDR3 is TGCGCCAGCAGCCAAGTTATGAACACTGAAGCTTTCTTT. Protein: CASSQVMNTEAFF.

This clone has only a few counts. The V gene is TRBV5-1, the J gene TRBJ1-1; possibly TRBD1 for D (5 bases). Trimming stripped 2 bases from V and 8 bases from J, with 10 bases between. CDR3 length equals 12 residues. CDR1 is SGHRS and CDR2 is YFSETQ in the germline V gene. The CDR3 is CASSLSGEEAFF. In DNA form, the CDR3 reads TGCGCCAGCAGCTTATCGGGGGAAGAAGCTTTCTTT.

V usage is TRBV29-1 and J usage is TRBJ2-1; TRBD2 matches 8 bases. Per the germline V gene, CDR1 is SQVTM and CDR2 is ANQGSEA. This CDR3 has 14 amino acids. With V trimmed by 8 bases and J by 2 bases, 8 bases remained unmatched. The CDR3 DNA sequence: TGCAGCTCCCGAGTAGCGGGAACCTACAATGAGCAGTTCTTC. Translated, it gives CSSRVAGTYNEQFF.

V usage is TRBV7-8 and J usage is TRBJ2-7; TRBD1 matches at 7 bases. The CDR3 covers 13 residues. Germline trimming cut 5 bases from V and 6 bases from J; bases unmatched to any gene: 7. Germline V gives CDR1 SGHVS, CDR2 FQNEAQ. Written as DNA, the CDR3 is TGTGCCAGCAGCAGCAGGGGGATTTCCGAGCAGTACTTC. This codes for CASSSRGISEQYF. Supplemented by reference TRBV7-8 and TRBJ2-7, the full variable domain reads GAGVSQSPRYKVAKRGQDVALRCDPISGHVSLFWYQQALGQGPEFLTYFQNEAQLDKSGLPSDRFFAERPEGSVSTLKIQRTQQEDSAVYLCASSSRGISEQYFGPGTRLTVT.

The gene calls are TRBV4-1 and TRBJ1-1, with TRBD1 identical over 10 bases. With V trimmed by 1 base and J by 0 bases, 2 bases remained unmatched. Germline assignment: CDR1 MGHRA and CDR2 YSYEKL. The CDR3 extends over 16 amino acids. The CDR3 sequence is CASSQGGQGLNTEAFF. Here the CDR3 DNA reads TGCGCCAGCAGCCAAGGGGGACAGGGGCTGAACACTGAAGCTTTCTTT.

The chain couples TRBV7-2 to TRBJ1-4, with D possibly TRBD1 on 6 matching bases. Germline V CDR1 and CDR2: SGHTA, FQGNSA. This CDR3 spans 13 amino acids. Trimming removed 3 bases from V and 11 bases from J, with 13 bases in between. The DNA of the CDR3 is TGTGCCAGCAGCTTTACAGGGTCGGTCAAACTGTTTTTT. It encodes CASSFTGSVKLFF.

V usage is TRBV10-3 and J usage is TRBJ1-1; D is perhaps TRBD1 (5 bases). Germline CDR1 ENHRY, CDR2 SYGVKD. The V end was cut by 5 bases, the J end by 7 bases, with 14 bases between. This CDR3 is built from 13 residues. The CDR3 DNA sequence: TGTGCCATCAGTTCTCTCCTGACAGATGAAGCTTTCTTT. This translates into CAISSLLTDEAFF.